This entry features one T cell receptor (beta chain) sequence. The CDR3 runs to 14 residues. Looked up from germline, CDR1 is SGHKS and CDR2 is YYEKEE (reference sequence). The ends were cut back, 2 bases at V and 2 bases at J, with 8 bases in the middle. The record originates from a study of blood T cell repertoires in COVID-19. Study in general: Samples of COVID-19 (acute and convalescent) were obtained from the United States, Italy and Spain.

Authors' processing steps: Reference gene primer amplification in the assay estimated nucleated cell counts. Clones were sequenced by immunoSEQ multiplex PCR, and TCRdb holds only the in-frame ones, with some missing. V and J calls and clone size follow that table, whereas D and trimming were derived from the DNA. The sample holds tens of thousands of clones; approximately 91% are singletons and the top ten take roughly 7%. The material sequenced was peripheral blood. The chain joins TRBV5-5 to TRBJ1-3, with D uncertain. The receptor comes from a woman aged 60-75 years with active or convalescent COVID-19. CDR3 nucleotides: TGTGCCAGCAGCTTCTCGGGAACTGGAAACACCATATATTTT. It yields the protein CASSFSGTGNTIYF.